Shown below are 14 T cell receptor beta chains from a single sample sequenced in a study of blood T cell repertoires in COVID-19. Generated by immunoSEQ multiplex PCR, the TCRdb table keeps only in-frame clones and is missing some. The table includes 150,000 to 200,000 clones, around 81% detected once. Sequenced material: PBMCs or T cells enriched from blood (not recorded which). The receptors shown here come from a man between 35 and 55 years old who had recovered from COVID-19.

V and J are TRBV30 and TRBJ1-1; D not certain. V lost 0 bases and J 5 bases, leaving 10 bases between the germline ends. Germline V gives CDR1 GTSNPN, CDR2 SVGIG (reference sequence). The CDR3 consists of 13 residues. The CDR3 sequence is CAWSVQPGTEAFF. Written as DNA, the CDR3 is TGTGCCTGGAGTGTCCAGCCGGGGACTGAAGCTTTCTTT. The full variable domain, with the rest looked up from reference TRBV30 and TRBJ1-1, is SQTIHQWPATLVQPVGSPLSLECTVEGTSNPNLYWYRQAAGRGLQLLFYSVGIGQISSEVPQNLSASRPQDRQFILSSKKLLLSDSGFYLCAWSVQPGTEAFFGQGTRLTVV.

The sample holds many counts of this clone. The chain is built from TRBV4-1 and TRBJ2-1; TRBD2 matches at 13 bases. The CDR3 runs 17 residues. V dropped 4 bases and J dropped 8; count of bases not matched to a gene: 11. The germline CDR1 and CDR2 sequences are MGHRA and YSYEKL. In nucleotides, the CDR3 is TGCGCCAGCAGCCGAGGGGGACTAGCGGGGCTTGGCGATGAGCAGTTCTTC. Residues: CASSRGGLAGLGDEQFF.

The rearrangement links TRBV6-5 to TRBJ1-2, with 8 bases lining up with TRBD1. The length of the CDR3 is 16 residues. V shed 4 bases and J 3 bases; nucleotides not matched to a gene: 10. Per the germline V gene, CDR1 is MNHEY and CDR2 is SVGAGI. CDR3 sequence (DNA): TGTGCCAGCAGTTCCCCGACAGGGGTGGTTGACTATGGCTACACCTTC. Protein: CASSSPTGVVDYGYTF.

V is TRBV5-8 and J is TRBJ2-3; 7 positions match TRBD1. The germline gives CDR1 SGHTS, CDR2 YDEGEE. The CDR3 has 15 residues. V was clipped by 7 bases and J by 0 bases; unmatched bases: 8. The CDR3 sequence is CASVRDSPSTDTQYF. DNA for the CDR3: TGTGCCAGCGTCCGGGACAGTCCTAGCACAGATACGCAGTATTTT.

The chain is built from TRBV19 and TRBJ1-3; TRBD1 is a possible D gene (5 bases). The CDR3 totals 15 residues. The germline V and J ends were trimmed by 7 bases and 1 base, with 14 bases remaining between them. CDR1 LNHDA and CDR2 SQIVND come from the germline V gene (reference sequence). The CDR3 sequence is CASKGSGGSGNTIYF. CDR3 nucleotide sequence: TGTGCCAGTAAGGGATCTGGGGGGTCTGGAAACACCATATATTTT.

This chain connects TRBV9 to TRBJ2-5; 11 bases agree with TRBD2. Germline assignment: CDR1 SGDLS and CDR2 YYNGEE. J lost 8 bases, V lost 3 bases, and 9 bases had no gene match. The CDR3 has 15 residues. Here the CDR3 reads CASSGLPGLADTQYF. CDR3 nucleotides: TGTGCCAGCAGCGGTCTACCGGGACTAGCGGATACCCAGTACTTC.

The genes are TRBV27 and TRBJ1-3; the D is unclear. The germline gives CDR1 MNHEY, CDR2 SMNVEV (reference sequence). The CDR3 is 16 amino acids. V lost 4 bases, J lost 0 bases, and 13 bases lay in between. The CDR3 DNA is TGTGCCAGCAGTTCCAACACCGGGTTCTCTGGAAACACCATATATTTT. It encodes CASSSNTGFSGNTIYF.

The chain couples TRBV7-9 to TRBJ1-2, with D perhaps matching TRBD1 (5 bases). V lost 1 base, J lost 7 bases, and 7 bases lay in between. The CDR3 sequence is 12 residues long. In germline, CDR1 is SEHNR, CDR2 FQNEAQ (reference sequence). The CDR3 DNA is TGTGCCAGCAGCTTAGAGCAGGGTGGCTACACCTTC. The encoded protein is CASSLEQGGYTF.

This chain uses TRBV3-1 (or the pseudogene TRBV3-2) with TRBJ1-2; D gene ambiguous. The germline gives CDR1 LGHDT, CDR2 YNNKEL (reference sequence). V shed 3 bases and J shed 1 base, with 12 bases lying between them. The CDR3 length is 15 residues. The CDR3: CASSHAKSGNYGYTF. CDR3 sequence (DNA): TGTGCCAGCAGCCATGCGAAGTCGGGTAACTATGGCTACACCTTC.

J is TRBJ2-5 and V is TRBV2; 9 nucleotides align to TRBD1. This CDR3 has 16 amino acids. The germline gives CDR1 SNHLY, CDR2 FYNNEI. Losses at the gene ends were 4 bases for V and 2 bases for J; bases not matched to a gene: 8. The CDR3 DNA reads TGTGCCAGCAGTGGGGGCGGGACAGGGATTCAAGAGACCCAGTACTTC. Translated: CASSGGGTGIQETQYF.

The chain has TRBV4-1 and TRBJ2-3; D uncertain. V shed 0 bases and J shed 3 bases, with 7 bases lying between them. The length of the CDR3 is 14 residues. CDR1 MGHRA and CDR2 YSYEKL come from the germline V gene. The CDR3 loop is CASSQDRETDTQYF. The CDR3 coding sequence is TGCGCCAGCAGCCAAGATCGAGAAACAGATACGCAGTATTTT.

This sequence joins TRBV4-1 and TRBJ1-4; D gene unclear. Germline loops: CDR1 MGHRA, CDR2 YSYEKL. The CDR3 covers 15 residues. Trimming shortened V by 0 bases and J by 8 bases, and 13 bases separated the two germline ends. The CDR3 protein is CASSQDRLSGEKLFF. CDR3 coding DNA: TGCGCCAGCAGCCAAGATCGGCTCTCGGGGGAAAAACTGTTTTTT.

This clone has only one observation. The CDR3 sequence: CASSLGGMSAKNIQYF. CDR3 nucleotides: TGTGCCAGCAGCTTAGGAGGGATGTCTGCCAAAAACATTCAGTACTTC. The chain links TRBV7-9 to TRBJ2-4, with a tentative D call TRBD2 (5 bases). V lost 1 base and J 1 base, leaving 11 bases between the germline ends. Germline CDR1 SEHNR, CDR2 FQNEAQ (reference sequence). The CDR3 spans 16 residues.

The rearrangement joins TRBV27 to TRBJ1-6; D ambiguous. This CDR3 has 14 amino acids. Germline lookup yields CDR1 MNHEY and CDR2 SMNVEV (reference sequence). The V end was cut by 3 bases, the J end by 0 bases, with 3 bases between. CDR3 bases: TGTGCCAGCAGTTTGAGCTCCTATAATTCACCCCTCCACTTT. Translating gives CASSLSSYNSPLHF.